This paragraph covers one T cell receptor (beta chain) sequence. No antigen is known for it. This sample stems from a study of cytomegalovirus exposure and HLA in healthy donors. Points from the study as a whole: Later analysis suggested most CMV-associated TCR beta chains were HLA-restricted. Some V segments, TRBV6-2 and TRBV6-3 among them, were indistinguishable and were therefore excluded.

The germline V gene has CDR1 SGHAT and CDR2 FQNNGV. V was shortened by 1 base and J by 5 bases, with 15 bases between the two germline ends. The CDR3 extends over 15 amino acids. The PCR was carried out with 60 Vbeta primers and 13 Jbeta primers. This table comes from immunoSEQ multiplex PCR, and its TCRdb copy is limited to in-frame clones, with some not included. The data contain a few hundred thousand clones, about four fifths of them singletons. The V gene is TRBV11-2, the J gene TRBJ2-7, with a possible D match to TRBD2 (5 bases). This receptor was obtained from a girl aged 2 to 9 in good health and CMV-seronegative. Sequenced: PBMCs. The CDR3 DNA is TGTGCCAGCAGCTTAGTGGGCGGGTCGGTCAACGAGCAGTACTTC. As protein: CASSLVGGSVNEQYF.